Each of the 9 T cell receptor beta chains below was sequenced from the same sample in a study of T cell responses to AZD1222 COVID-19 vaccine. TCRdb's copy holds only in-frame clones and misses some; the assay was immunoSEQ multiplex PCR. The repertoire holds approximately 120,000 clones, roughly 90% seen once, with about 4.3% in the top ten. Sequenced material: peripheral blood, taken on day 0 of AZD1222 vaccination. The receptors derive from an adult in good health.

The chain employs TRBV28 and TRBJ1-4, with D possibly TRBD1 on 6 matching bases. Germline V lookup: CDR1 MDHEN, CDR2 SYDVKM. V lost 2 bases, J lost 5 bases, and 18 bases lay in between. This CDR3 region has 17 residues. CDR3 sequence (DNA): TGTGCCAGCAGTTTAAACAAATGGGGGCAGGGAAATGAAAAACTGTTTTTT. It translates to CASSLNKWGQGNEKLFF.

The chain combines TRBV19 with TRBJ1-1, with D unresolved. The germline V gene encodes CDR1 LNHDA and CDR2 SQIVND (reference sequence). Trimming pared 7 bases from V and 5 bases from J, leaving 20 bases between. This CDR3 contains 15 residues. For the CDR3, the DNA is TGTGCCAGTACCAAGAGTCCCCCGAGGCAGACTGAAGCTTTCTTT. As protein: CASTKSPPRQTEAFF.

V and J are TRBV6-6 and TRBJ2-3; possible D gene TRBD2, 6 bases. This CDR3 spans 16 amino acids. The germline V gene encodes CDR1 MNHNY and CDR2 SVGAGI (reference sequence). V lost 0 bases to trimming and J lost 2 bases, with 12 bases between them. CDR3 residues: CASSYSTREYTDTQYF. DNA of the CDR3: TGTGCCAGCAGTTACTCGACTAGAGAATACACAGATACGCAGTATTTT.

The rearrangement joins TRBV28 to TRBJ2-6, with D unclear. Germline lookup yields CDR1 MDHEN and CDR2 SYDVKM. The CDR3 covers 14 residues. Between the trimmed V and J ends, which lost 7 bases and 0 bases, there was a span of 7 bases. The CDR3 coding sequence is TGTGCCAGCACATTTAACTCTGGGGCCAACGTCCTGACTTTC. As protein: CASTFNSGANVLTF. Full variable domain (outside the CDR3, taken from reference TRBV28 and TRBJ2-6): DVKVTQSSRYLVKRTGEKVFLECVQDMDHENMFWYRQDPGLGLRLIYFSYDVKMKEKGDIPEGYSVSREKKERFSLILESASTNQTSMYLCASTFNSGANVLTFGAGSRLTVL.

The V and J genes are TRBV28 and TRBJ1-2; no firm D call. The length of the CDR3 is 13 residues. Per the germline V gene, CDR1 is MDHEN and CDR2 is SYDVKM. V was shortened by 6 bases and J by 5 bases, with 13 bases between the two germline ends. DNA of the CDR3: TGTGCCAGCAGGGCCGGGTGGCATTATGGCTACACCTTC. Translating it yields CASRAGWHYGYTF.

This chain links TRBV5-1 with TRBJ2-1, with TRBD2 identical over 10 bases. Germline loops: CDR1 SGHRS, CDR2 YFSETQ. This CDR3 has 16 residues. The junction had 13 bases not matched to a gene; V was cut back by 4 bases and J by 9 bases. The CDR3 region has the DNA TGCGCCAGCAGCCCTCTAGCGGGAGCCGAAGGGGGTGAGCAGTTCTTC. Translating it yields CASSPLAGAEGGEQFF.

V usage is TRBV19 and J usage is TRBJ1-2; D is ambiguous. V gave up 5 bases and J gave up 3 bases, with 7 bases separating them. The CDR3 runs 12 residues. From germline, CDR1 is LNHDA and CDR2 SQIVND (reference sequence). The CDR3 region is CASSETDYGYTF. Written as DNA, the CDR3 is TGTGCCAGTAGTGAAACAGACTATGGCTACACCTTC.

This clone has just a few counts. Distinct nucleotide sequences in the sample also encode this CDR3. V and J are TRBV5-4 and TRBJ1-2, with D uncertain. V gave up 0 bases and J gave up 8 bases, with 8 bases separating them. The CDR3 is 12 residues long. Germline CDR1 and CDR2: SGHNT and YYREEE (reference sequence). The CDR3 DNA is TGTGCCAGCAGCTTGGGCCAAGGAGGCTACACCTTC. It codes for CASSLGQGGYTF. Drawing the rest from reference TRBV5-4 and TRBJ1-2, the complete variable domain is ETGVTQSPTHLIKTRGQQVTLRCSSQSGHNTVSWYQQALGQGPQFIFQYYREEENGRGNFPPRFSGLQFPNYSSELNVNALELDDSALYLCASSLGQGGYTFGSGTRLTVV.

CDR3 protein: CASSSGTGSDEQYF. For the CDR3, the DNA is TGTGCCAGCAGTTCCGGGACAGGTTCCGACGAGCAGTACTTC. The V and J genes are TRBV6-5 and TRBJ2-7, with 8 bases lining up with TRBD1. The CDR3 length is 14 residues. V shed 4 bases, J shed 5 bases, and the junction held 7 bases outside the gene matches. CDR1 and CDR2 (germline): MNHEY, SVGAGI.